The 5 T cell receptor beta chains given below trace back to one sample, sequenced in a study of technical replicates of blood from a handful of donors. The data were produced by immunoSEQ multiplex PCR, yet TCRdb's version contains in-frame clones alone and is incomplete. This repertoire shows just over 80,000 clones, roughly 94% found once; its top ten account for 0.38%. Sample: T cells isolated from PBMCs. These receptors all come from a human donor in good health.

The chain couples TRBV19 to TRBJ1-5; no clear D. Germline CDR1 is LNHDA and CDR2 is SQIVND (reference sequence). Trimming removed 5 bases from V and 5 bases from J, with 16 bases in between. The CDR3 is 15 amino acids. CDR3 region: CASSRGYGPDQPQHF. Written as DNA, the CDR3 is TGTGCCAGTAGTCGGGGTTATGGTCCCGATCAGCCCCAGCATTTT.

The chain joins TRBV6-5 to TRBJ1-2; D gene uncertain. The CDR3 length is 13 residues. V was shortened by 0 bases and J by 4 bases, with 6 bases between the two germline ends. Germline V lookup: CDR1 MNHEY, CDR2 SVGAGI. CDR3: CASSYSTLYGYTF. CDR3 in DNA: TGTGCCAGCAGTTACTCGACTCTCTATGGCTACACCTTC.

The chain is built from TRBV11-2 and TRBJ2-2; 15 nucleotides match TRBD2. The CDR3 length is 19 residues. Germline CDR1 reads SGHAT; CDR2 reads FQNNGV. The V and J ends lost 3 bases and 5 bases, in that order; junction bases with no gene match: 10. The CDR3 region has the DNA TGTGCCAGCAGCTTCTCGGGACTAGCGGGAGGATGGGGGACCGGGGAGCTGTTTTTT. Its protein product is CASSFSGLAGGWGTGELFF.

The chain uses TRBV9 and TRBJ1-5; the match to TRBD1 covers 7 bases. Germline V gives CDR1 SGDLS, CDR2 YYNGEE. The length of the CDR3 is 15 residues. The V gene end was trimmed by 3 bases and the J gene end by 6 bases; junction bases not matched to a gene: 9. CDR3 protein: CASSGEDRYIQPQHF. For the CDR3, the DNA is TGTGCCAGCAGCGGAGAGGACAGGTATATTCAGCCCCAGCATTTT. The full variable domain, completed using reference TRBV9 and TRBJ1-5, is DSGVTQTPKHLITATGQRVTLRCSPRSGDLSVYWYQQSLDQGLQFLIQYYNGEERAKGNILERFSAQQFPDLHSELNLSSLELGDSALYFCASSGEDRYIQPQHFGDGTRLSIL.

The chain has TRBV7-8 and TRBJ2-5; 7 nucleotides line up with TRBD2. V was clipped by 1 base and J by 5 bases; unmatched bases: 4. CDR3 length: 14 amino acids. Germline V lookup: CDR1 SGHVS, CDR2 FQNEAQ. The CDR3 DNA sequence: TGTGCCAGCAGCTTAGGGGGGAGGGGTGAGACCCAGTACTTC. This translates into CASSLGGRGETQYF.